This TCR beta chain was sequenced for a study of cytomegalovirus exposure and HLA in healthy donors. Regarding the study as a whole: Most likely, a cluster of highly shared sequence variants arose as a sequencing artifact. A later analysis associated 16,000 or so TCR beta sequences with HLA alleles at a 0.05 false discovery rate.

Primers for the PCR totalled 60 Vbeta and 13 Jbeta. Generated by immunoSEQ multiplex PCR, the TCRdb table keeps only in-frame clones and is missing some. This sample has over 150,000 clones; 70% to 80% occur once, and the top ten carry 4%. CDR1 and CDR2 from the germline V gene are ENHRY and SYGVKD. With 9 bases removed from V and 5 bases from J, the gap between germline ends came to 16 bases. The CDR3 length is 13 residues. As to this clone: What it binds is unknown.

The clonotype comes from a woman aged 40 to 55 in good health and CMV-seronegative. The chain combines TRBV10-3 with TRBJ1-1; TRBD1 might be the D (5 bases). The sample taken for sequencing was PBMCs. The CDR3, as DNA: TGTGCCATAAAAAAAGGGGAGGGGACTGAAGCTTTCTTT. As protein: CAIKKGEGTEAFF.